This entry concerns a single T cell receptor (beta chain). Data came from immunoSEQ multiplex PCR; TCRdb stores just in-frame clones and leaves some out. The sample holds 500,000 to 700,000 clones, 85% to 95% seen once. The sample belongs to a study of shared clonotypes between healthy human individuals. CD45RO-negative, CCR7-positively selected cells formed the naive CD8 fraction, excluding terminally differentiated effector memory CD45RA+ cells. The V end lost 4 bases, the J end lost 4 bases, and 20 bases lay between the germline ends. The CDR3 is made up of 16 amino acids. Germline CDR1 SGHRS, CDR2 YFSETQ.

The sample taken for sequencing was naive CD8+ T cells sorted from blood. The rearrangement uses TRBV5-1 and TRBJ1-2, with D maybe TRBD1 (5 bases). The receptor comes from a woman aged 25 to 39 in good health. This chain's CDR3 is CASSPDTSLSGYGYTF. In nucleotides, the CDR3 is TGCGCCAGCAGCCCGGACACAAGTCTATCTGGCTATGGCTACACCTTC.